The entry that follows covers one T cell receptor (beta chain) sequence. Its matching antigen is unknown. This specimen belongs to a study of graft-versus-host responses after intestinal transplantation. Study at large: The whole recipient group had anti-thymocyte globulin induction followed by tacrolimus and steroids for roughly three years.

Sequencing was performed with immunoSEQ multiplex PCR; in TCRdb, only in-frame clones are kept and a portion is missing. The data contain around 5,400 clones, around three quarters of them singletons. Study-wide results and caveats: Graft-versus-host to host-versus-graft clonal ratios in allografts were high in patients with graft-donor T cell macrochimerism. Early post-transplant falls in HvG clones accompanied the peak levels of circulating GvH clones.

Germline CDR1 is MRHNA and CDR2 is SNTAGT. Trimming removed 4 bases from V and 3 bases from J; junction bases left unmatched: 0. This CDR3 has 15 residues. This receptor was taken from a human patient who received an intestinal transplant, so some T cells may come from the graft donor. The source material was PBMCs, sampled around 300 days after intestinal transplant. The V gene is TRBV6-4, the J gene TRBJ2-3; 14 nucleotides match TRBD2. The CDR3 bases are TGTGCCAGCAGTGGGACTAGCGGGGGGACAGATACGCAGTATTTT. It translates to CASSGTSGGTDTQYF.